This TCR beta chain was obtained from a study of persistence of HIV-infected CD4 T cells. Broader study findings: Bulk TCR data could not be restricted to HIV-1-infected CMV-responding cells.

Lysates of CMV-infected fibroblasts at approximately 10 ug/mL stimulated these cells. CD40L-negative CD69-negative CD45RO-high memory CD4+ T cells were sorted as populations depleted of antigen-responding cells. The immunoSEQ assay was version 4, run in survey mode. The assay was immunoSEQ multiplex PCR, and TCRdb's table has in-frame clones only and misses some. The sample shows approximately 30,000 clones, about four fifths of them seen only once. The CDR3 length is 13 residues. The V gene lost 3 bases and the J gene lost 4 bases, with 9 bases spanning the gap. CDR1 and CDR2 from the germline V gene are MNHNY and SVGAGI (reference sequence). As for this clone: Its specificity is unknown.

Sequencing was performed on CD4+ T cells sorted from PBMCs after 18-hour stimulation, taken from a patient who received antiretroviral therapy. The TCR comes from an adult woman with HIV who was CMV-seropositive. The rearrangement links TRBV6-6 to TRBJ1-2; D gene ambiguous. CDR3 in DNA: TGTGCCAGCAGTTATAGGGAGGGCTATGGCTACACCTTC. This codes for CASSYREGYGYTF.